This TCR beta chain was sequenced in a study of blood T cell repertoires in COVID-19. On the study more broadly: Sources were T cells, B-cell-depleted T cells, or PBMCs; the material itself was cDNA or gDNA.

Generated by immunoSEQ multiplex PCR, the TCRdb table keeps only in-frame clones and is missing some. The table records about 150,000 clones, 75% to 90% of them present only once. The junction had 8 bases not matched to a gene; V was cut back by 2 bases and J by 7 bases. This CDR3 is built from 16 residues. Germline assignment: CDR1 SGHRS and CDR2 YFSETQ. This clone appeared a single time. V usage is TRBV5-1 and J usage is TRBJ2-1; 11 nucleotides line up with TRBD1. The sequenced sample consisted of peripheral blood. This TCR was recovered from a man between 65 and 79 years old with acute or convalescent COVID-19. CDR3 sequence reads: CASSFGDRGFGNEQFF. The CDR3 DNA reads as TGCGCCAGCAGCTTTGGGGACAGGGGGTTTGGGAATGAGCAGTTCTTC.